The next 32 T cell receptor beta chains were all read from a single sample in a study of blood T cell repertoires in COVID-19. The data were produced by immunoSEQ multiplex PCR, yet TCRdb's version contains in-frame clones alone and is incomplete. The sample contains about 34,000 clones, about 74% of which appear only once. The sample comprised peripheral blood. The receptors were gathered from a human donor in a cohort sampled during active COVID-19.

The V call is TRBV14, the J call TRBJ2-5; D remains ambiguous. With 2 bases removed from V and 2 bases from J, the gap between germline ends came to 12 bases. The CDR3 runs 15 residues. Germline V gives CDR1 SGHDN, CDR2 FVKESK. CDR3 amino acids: CASSQYGRLQETQYF. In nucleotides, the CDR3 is TGTGCCAGCAGCCAATATGGTCGGTTACAAGAGACCCAGTACTTC.

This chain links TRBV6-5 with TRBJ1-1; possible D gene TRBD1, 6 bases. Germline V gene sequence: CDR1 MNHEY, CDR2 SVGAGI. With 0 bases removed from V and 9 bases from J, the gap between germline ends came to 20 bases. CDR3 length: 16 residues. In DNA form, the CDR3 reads TGTGCCAGCAGTTACTCCCCGACAGGAACCCTTTCTAAAGCTTTCTTT. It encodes CASSYSPTGTLSKAFF.

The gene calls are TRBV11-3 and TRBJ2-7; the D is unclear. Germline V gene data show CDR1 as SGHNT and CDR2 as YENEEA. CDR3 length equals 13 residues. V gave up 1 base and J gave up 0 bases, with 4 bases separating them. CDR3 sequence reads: CASSLANSYEQYF. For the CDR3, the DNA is TGTGCCAGCAGCTTAGCCAACTCCTACGAGCAGTACTTC.

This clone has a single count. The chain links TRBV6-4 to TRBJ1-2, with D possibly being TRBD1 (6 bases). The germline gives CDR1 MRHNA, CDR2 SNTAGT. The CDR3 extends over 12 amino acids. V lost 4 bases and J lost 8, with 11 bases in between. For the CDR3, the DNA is TGTGCCAGCAGTGGTTCGACAGGCGGCTACACCTTC. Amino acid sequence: CASSGSTGGYTF.

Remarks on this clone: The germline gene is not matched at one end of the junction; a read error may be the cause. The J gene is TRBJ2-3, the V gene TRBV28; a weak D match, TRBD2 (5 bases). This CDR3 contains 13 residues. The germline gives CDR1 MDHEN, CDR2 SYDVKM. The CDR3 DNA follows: TGTGCCAGCAGTCTTCCAAGCGGAGTCGGTCGGACTTTT. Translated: CASSLPSGVGRTF.

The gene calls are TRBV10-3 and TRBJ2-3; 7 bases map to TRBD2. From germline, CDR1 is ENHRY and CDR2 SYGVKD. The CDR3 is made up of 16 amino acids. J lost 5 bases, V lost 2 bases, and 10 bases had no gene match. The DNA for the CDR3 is TGTGCCATCAGTGAGGGCGGGGAGGGCCATGGAGATACGCAGTATTTT. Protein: CAISEGGEGHGDTQYF.

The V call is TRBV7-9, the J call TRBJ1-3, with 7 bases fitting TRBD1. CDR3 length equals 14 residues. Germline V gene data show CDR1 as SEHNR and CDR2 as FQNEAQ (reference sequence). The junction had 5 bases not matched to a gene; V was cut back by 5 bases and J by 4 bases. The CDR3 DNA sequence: TGTGCCAGCAGCACACAGGGGATCGGAAACACCATATATTTT. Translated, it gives CASSTQGIGNTIYF.

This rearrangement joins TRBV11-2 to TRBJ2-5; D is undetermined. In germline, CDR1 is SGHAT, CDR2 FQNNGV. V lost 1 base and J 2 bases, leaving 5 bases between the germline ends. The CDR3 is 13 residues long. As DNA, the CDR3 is TGTGCCAGCAGCTTAGGGCGGCAAGAGACCCAGTACTTC. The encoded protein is CASSLGRQETQYF. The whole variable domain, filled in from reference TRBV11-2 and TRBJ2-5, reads EAGVAQSPRYKIIEKRQSVAFWCNPISGHATLYWYQQILGQGPKLLIQFQNNGVVDDSQLPKDRFSAERLKGVDSTLKIQPAKLEDSAVYLCASSLGRQETQYFGPGTRLLVL.

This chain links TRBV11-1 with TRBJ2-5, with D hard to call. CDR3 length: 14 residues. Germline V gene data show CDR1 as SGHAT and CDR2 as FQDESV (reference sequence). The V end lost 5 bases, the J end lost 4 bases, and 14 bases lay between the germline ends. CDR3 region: CASSKGVSRETQYF. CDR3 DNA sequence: TGTGCCAGCAGCAAAGGAGTTTCCAGAGAGACCCAGTACTTC.

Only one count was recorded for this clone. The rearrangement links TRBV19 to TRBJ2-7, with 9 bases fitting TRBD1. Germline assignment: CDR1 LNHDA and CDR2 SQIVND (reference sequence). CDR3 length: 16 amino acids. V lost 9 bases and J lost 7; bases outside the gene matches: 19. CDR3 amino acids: CASQSGGGQGKGEQYF. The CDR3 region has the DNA TGTGCCAGCCAATCAGGGGGCGGACAGGGGAAGGGAGAGCAGTACTTC.

CDR3 DNA: TGTGCCAGCAGTTATGGGTCAGGAAGGAGCAGGGCCCAGCATTTT. This codes for CASSYGSGRSRAQHF. This sequence joins TRBV6-2 or TRBV6-3 and TRBJ1-5; maybe TRBD1 (5 bases). This CDR3 has 15 amino acids. Germline CDR1 reads MNHEY; CDR2 reads SVGEGT. Trimming removed 3 bases from V and 11 bases from J, with 20 bases in between.

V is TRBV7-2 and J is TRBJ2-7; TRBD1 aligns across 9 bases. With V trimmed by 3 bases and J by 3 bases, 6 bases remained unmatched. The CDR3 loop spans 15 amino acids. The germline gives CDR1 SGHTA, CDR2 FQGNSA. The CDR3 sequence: CASSLTGGEFYEQYF. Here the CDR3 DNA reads TGTGCCAGCAGCTTGACAGGGGGGGAATTCTACGAGCAGTACTTC.

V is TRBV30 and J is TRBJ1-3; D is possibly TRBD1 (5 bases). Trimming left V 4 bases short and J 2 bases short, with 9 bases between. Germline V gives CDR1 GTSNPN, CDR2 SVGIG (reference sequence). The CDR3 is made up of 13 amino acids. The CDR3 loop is CAWNLGAGNTIYF. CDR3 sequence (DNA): TGTGCCTGGAATCTAGGGGCTGGAAACACCATATATTTT.

CDR3 protein: CASSSGTGGIRSNQPQHF. CDR3 nucleotide sequence: TGTGCCAGCAGCTCCGGGACAGGGGGCATACGGAGCAATCAGCCCCAGCATTTT. The chain uses TRBV7-8 and TRBJ1-5; TRBD1 matches at 12 bases. Germline V lookup: CDR1 SGHVS, CDR2 FQNEAQ. The CDR3 has 18 amino acids. V shed 4 bases, J shed 1 base, and the junction held 8 bases outside the gene matches.

The CDR3 DNA reads TGTGCCAGCAGCCTTACGACAGGAAATAATGAAAAACTGTTTTTT. It yields the protein CASSLTTGNNEKLFF. This sequence joins TRBV3-1 (or the pseudogene TRBV3-2) and TRBJ1-4, with D tentatively TRBD1 (6 bases). The CDR3 extends over 15 amino acids. The germline V gene encodes CDR1 LGHDT and CDR2 YNNKEL (reference sequence). The V and J ends lost 4 bases and 4 bases respectively, with 13 bases between them.

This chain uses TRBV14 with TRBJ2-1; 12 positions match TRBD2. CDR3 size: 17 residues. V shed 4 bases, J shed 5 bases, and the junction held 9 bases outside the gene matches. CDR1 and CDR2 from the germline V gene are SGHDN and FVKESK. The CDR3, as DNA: TGTGCCAGCAGCCTACGCCGGACTAGCGGGATGAACAATGAGCAGTTCTTC. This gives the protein CASSLRRTSGMNNEQFF.

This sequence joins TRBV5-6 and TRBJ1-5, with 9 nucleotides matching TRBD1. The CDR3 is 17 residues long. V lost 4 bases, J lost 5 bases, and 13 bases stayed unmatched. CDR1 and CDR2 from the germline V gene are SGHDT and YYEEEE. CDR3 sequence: CASSTVLGQGLDQPQHF. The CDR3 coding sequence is TGTGCCAGCAGCACGGTGTTAGGACAGGGGCTCGATCAGCCCCAGCATTTT. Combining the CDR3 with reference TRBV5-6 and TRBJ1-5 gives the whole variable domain DAGVTQSPTHLIKTRGQQVTLRCSPKSGHDTVSWYQQALGQGPQFIFQYYEEEERQRGNFPDRFSGHQFPNYSSELNVNALLLGDSALYLCASSTVLGQGLDQPQHFGDGTRLSIL.

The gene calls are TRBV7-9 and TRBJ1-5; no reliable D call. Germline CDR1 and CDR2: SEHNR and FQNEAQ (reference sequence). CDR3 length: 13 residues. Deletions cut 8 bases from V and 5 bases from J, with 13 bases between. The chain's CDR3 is CASSYATDQPQHF. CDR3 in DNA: TGTGCCAGCTCATACGCCACAGATCAGCCCCAGCATTTT. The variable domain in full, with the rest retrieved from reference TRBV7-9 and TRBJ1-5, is DTGVSQNPRHKITKRGQNVTFRCDPISEHNRLYWYRQTLGQGPEFLTYFQNEAQLEKSRLLSDRFSAERPKGSFSTLEIQRTEQGDSAMYLCASSYATDQPQHFGDGTRLSIL.

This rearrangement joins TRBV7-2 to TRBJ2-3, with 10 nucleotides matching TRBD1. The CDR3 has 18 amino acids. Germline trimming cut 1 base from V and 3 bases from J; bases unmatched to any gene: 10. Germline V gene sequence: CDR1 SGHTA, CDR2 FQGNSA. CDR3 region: CASSLVGIGTGDTDTQYF. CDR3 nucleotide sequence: TGTGCCAGCAGCTTAGTTGGGATCGGGACAGGGGATACAGATACGCAGTATTTT.

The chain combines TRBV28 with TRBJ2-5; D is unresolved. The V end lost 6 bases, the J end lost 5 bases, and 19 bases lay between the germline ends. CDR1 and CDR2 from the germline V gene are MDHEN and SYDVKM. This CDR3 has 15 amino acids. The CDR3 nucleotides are TGTGCCAGCAGCCTAACAGCTCCCCTTGGGGAGACCCAGTACTTC. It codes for CASSLTAPLGETQYF.

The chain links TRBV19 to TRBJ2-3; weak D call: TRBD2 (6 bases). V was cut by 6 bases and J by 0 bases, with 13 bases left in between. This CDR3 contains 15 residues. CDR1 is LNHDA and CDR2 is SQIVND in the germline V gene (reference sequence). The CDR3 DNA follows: TGTGCCAGTAGGGAGAGCGGGCCTAGCACAGATACGCAGTATTTT. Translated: CASRESGPSTDTQYF.

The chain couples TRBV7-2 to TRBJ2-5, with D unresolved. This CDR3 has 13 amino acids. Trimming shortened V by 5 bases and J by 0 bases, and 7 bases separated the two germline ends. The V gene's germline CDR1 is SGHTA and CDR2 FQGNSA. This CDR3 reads CASSPDYQETQYF. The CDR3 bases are TGTGCCAGCAGCCCCGACTACCAAGAGACCCAGTACTTC.

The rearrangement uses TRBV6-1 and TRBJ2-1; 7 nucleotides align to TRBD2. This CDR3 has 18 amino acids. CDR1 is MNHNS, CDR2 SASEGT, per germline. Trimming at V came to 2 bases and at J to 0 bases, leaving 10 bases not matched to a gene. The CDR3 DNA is TGTGCCAGCAGTGAAAGGAACGGGGGGTTGGGCTCCTACAATGAGCAGTTCTTC. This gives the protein CASSERNGGLGSYNEQFF.

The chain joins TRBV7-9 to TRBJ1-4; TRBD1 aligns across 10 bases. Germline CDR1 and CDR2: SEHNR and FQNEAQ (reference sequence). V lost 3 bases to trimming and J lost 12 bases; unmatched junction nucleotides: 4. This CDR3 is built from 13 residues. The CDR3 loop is CASSFTGTGELFF. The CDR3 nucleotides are TGTGCCAGCAGCTTCACCGGGACAGGGGAACTGTTTTTT.

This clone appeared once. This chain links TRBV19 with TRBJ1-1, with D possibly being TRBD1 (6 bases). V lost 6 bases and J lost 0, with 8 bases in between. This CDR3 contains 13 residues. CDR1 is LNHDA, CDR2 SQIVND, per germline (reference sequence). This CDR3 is CASRQGMNTEAFF. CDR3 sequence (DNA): TGTGCCAGTAGACAGGGAATGAACACTGAAGCTTTCTTT.

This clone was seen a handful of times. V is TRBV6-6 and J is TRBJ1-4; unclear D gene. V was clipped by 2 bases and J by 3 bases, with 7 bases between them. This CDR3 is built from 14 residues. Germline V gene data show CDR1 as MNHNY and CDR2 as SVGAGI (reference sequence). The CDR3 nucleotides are TGTGCCAGCAGTTACCCGGGATCTAATGAAAAACTGTTTTTT. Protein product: CASSYPGSNEKLFF.

The CDR3 reads CASSQGLMNSPLHF. CDR3 coding DNA: TGTGCCAGCAGCCAAGGACTGATGAATTCACCCCTCCACTTT. J is TRBJ1-6 and V is TRBV3-1 (or the pseudogene TRBV3-2), with D uncertain. Trimming stripped 1 base from V and 7 bases from J, with 8 bases between. CDR3 length equals 14 residues. Germline V gene lookup returns CDR1 LGHDT and CDR2 YNNKEL (reference sequence).

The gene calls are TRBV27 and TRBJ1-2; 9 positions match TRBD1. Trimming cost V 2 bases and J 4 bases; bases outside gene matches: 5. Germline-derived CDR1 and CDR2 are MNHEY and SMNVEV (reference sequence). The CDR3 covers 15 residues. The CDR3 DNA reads TGTGCCAGCAGTTTAATCGGGACAGGGACCTATGGCTACACCTTC. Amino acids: CASSLIGTGTYGYTF.

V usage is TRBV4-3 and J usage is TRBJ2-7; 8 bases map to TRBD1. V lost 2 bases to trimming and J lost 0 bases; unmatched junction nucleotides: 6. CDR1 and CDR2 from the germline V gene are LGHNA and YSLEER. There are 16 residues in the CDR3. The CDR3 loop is CASSQSTGASSYEQYF. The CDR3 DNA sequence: TGCGCCAGCAGCCAATCGACAGGGGCCAGCTCCTACGAGCAGTACTTC.

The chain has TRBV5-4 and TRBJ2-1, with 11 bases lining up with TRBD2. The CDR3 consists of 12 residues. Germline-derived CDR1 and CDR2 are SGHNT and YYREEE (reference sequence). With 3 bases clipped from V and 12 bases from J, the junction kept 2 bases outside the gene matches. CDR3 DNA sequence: TGTGCCAGCAGCTCTACTAGCGGGGGGCAGTTCTTC. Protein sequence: CASSSTSGGQFF.

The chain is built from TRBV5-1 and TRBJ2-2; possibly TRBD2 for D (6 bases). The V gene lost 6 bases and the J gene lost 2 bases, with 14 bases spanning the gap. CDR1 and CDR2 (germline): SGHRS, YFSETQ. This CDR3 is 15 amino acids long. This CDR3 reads CASTPGDRNTGELFF. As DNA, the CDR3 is TGCGCCAGCACTCCGGGAGACAGAAACACCGGGGAGCTGTTTTTT.

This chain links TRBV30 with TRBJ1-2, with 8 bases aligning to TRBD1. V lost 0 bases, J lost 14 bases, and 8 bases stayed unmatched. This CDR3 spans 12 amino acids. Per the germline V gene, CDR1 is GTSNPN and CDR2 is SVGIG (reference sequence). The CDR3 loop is CAWSVEDREGTF. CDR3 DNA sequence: TGTGCCTGGAGTGTAGAGGACAGGGAAGGTACCTTC.